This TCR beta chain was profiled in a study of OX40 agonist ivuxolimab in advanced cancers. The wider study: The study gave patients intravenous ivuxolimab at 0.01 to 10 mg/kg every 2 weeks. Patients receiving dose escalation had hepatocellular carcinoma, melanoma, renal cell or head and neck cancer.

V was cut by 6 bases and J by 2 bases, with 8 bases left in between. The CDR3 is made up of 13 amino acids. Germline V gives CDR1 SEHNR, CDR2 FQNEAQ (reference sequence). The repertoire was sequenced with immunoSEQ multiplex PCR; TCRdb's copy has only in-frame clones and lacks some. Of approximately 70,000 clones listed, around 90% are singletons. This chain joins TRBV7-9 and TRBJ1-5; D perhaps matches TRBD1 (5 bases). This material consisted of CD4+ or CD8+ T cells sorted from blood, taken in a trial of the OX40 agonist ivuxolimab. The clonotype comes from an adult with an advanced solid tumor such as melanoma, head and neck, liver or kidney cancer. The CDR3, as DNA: TGTGCCAGCAGTGGAGGGGGCAATCAGCCCCAGCATTTT. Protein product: CASSGGGNQPQHF.